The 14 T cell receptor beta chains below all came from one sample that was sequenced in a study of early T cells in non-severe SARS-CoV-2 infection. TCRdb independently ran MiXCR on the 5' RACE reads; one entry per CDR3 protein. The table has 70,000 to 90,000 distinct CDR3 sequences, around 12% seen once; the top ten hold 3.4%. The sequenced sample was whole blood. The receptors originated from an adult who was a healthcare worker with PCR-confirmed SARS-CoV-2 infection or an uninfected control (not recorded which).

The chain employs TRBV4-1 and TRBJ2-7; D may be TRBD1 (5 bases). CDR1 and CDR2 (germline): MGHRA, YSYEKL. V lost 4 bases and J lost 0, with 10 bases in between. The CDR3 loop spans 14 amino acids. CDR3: CASSLRGGSYEQYF. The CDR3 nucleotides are TGCGCCAGCAGCCTTAGGGGCGGCTCCTACGAGCAGTACTTC.

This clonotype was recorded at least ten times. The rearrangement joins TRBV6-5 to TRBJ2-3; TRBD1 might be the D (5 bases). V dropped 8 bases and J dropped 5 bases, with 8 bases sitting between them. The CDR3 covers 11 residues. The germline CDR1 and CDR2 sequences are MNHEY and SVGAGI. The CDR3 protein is CASGQGDTQYF. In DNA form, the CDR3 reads TGTGCCAGCGGTCAGGGAGATACGCAGTATTTT.

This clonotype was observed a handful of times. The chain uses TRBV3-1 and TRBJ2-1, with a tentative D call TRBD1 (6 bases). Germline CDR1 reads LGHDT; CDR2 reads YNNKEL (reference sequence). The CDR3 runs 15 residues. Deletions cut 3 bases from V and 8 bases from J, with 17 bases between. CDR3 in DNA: TGTGCCAGCAGCCACGCAGACAGGCGGAAGGATGAGCAGTTCTTC. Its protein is CASSHADRRKDEQFF.

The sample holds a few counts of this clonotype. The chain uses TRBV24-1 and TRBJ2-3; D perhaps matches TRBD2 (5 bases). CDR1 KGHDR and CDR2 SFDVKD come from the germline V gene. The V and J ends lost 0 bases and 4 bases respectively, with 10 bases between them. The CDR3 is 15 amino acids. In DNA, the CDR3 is TGTGCCACCAGTGATTTGCGCCGGGGAGCAGATACGCAGTATTTT. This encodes CATSDLRRGADTQYF.

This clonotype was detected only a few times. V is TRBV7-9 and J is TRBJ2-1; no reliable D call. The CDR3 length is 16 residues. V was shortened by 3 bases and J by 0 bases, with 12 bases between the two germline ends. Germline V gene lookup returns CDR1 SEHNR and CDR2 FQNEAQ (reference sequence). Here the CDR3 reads CASSLDDAASYNEQFF. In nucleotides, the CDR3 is TGTGCCAGCAGCTTGGATGACGCGGCCTCCTACAATGAGCAGTTCTTC. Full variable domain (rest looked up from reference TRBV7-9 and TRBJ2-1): DTGVSQNPRHKITKRGQNVTFRCDPISEHNRLYWYRQTLGQGPEFLTYFQNEAQLEKSRLLSDRFSAERPKGSFSTLEIQRTEQGDSAMYLCASSLDDAASYNEQFFGPGTRLTVL.

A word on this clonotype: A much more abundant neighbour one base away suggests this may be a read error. The CDR3 region has the DNA TGCGGCAGCAGCGCGGGACTCTACAATGAGCAGTTCTTC. Protein product: CGSSAGLYNEQFF. The V call is TRBV5-1, the J call TRBJ2-1; D is possibly TRBD2 (6 bases). The CDR3 loop spans 13 amino acids. CDR1 is SGHRS, CDR2 YFSETQ, per germline. The complete variable domain, with remaining parts taken from reference TRBV5-1 and TRBJ2-1, reads KAGVTQTPRYLIKTRGQQVTLSCSPISGHRSVSWYQQTPGQGLQFLFEYFSETQRNKGNFPGRFSGRQFSNSRSEMNVSTLELGDSALYLCGSSAGLYNEQFFGPGTRLTVL.

In nucleotides, the CDR3 is TGCAGTGCTAGAGACCCTAGCGGGAGGAATGAGCAGTTCTTC. This gives the protein CSARDPSGRNEQFF. The V gene is TRBV20-1, the J gene TRBJ2-1, with 11 bases fitting TRBD2. V dropped 0 bases and J dropped 7; count of bases not matched to a gene: 2. The CDR3 is made up of 14 amino acids. The V gene's germline CDR1 is DFQATT and CDR2 SNEGSKA (reference sequence).

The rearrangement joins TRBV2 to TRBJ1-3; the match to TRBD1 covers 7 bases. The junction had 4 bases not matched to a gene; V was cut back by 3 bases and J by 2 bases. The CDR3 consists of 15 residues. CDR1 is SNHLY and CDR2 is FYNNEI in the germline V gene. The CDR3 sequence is CASSDSGGTGNTIYF. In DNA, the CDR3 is TGTGCCAGCAGTGATTCAGGGGGGACTGGAAACACCATATATTTT.

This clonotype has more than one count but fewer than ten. The chain's CDR3 is CAWSVREADTQYF. The DNA of the CDR3 is TGTGCCTGGAGTGTTAGGGAGGCAGATACGCAGTATTTT. The V gene is TRBV30, the J gene TRBJ2-3; maybe TRBD2 (6 bases). CDR1 and CDR2 from the germline V gene are GTSNPN and SVGIG (reference sequence). The V and J ends lost 0 bases and 4 bases respectively, with 8 bases between them. There are 13 residues in the CDR3.

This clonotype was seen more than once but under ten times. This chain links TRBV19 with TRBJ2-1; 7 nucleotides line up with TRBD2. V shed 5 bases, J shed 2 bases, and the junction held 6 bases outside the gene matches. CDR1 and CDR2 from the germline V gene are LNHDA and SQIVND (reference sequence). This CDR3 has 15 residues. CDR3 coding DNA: TGTGCCAGTAGTTGGGAGGGCAAGCCCTACAATGAGCAGTTCTTC. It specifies CASSWEGKPYNEQFF.

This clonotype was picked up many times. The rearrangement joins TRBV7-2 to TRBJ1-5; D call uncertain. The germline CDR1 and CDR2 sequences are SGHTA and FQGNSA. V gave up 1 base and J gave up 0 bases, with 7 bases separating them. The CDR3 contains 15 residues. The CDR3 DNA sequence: TGTGCCAGCAGCTTAGGGCCCTATAGCAATCAGCCCCAGCATTTT. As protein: CASSLGPYSNQPQHF.

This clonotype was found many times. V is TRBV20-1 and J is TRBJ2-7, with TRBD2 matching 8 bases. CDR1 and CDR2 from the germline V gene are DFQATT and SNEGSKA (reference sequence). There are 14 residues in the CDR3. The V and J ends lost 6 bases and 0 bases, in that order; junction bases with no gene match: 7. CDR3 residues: CSAGGASSSYEQYF. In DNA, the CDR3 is TGCAGTGCCGGGGGGGCCTCGAGCTCCTACGAGCAGTACTTC.

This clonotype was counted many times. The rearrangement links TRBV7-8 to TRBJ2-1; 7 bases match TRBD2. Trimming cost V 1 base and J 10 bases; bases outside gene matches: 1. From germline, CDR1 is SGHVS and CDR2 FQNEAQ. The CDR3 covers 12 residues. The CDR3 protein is CASSLGDYEQFF. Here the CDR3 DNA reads TGTGCCAGCAGCTTAGGGGACTACGAGCAGTTCTTC.

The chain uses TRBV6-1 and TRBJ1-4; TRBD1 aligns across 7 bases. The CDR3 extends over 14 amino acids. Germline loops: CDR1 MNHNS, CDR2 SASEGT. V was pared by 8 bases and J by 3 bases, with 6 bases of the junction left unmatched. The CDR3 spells CASHPGQPNEKLFF. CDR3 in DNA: TGTGCCAGCCACCCGGGACAGCCTAATGAAAAACTGTTTTTT.